This T cell receptor beta chain came from a study of cytomegalovirus exposure and HLA in healthy donors. In the study overall: Unique TCRs numbering around 85 million, obtained from HLA-typed donors, made up an early data release. The study, taken as a whole, reports: Usually a TCR sequence was rare, but some public TCRs were found in many donors. In a later analysis, specific HLA alleles were associated with about 18,000 TCR beta sequences at a 0.05 false discovery rate.

The PCR had 60 Vbeta and 13 Jbeta primers. Produced via immunoSEQ multiplex PCR; TCRdb's table is partial and in-frame only. Of 250,000 or so clones listed, more than 75% are singletons. In regard to this clone: The antigen remains undetermined.

The sample taken for sequencing was PBMCs. The clonotype was recovered from a human donor in good health.

CDR3: CSASATFF. CDR3 in DNA: TGCAGTGCCAGCGCGACGTTCTTC. V gene TRBV20-1 combines with J gene TRBJ2-1; D call uncertain. V was cut by 6 bases and J by 15 bases, with 9 bases left in between. The germline V gene encodes CDR1 DFQATT and CDR2 SNEGSKA (reference sequence). CDR3 length: 8 amino acids.